This T cell receptor beta chain came from a study of T cells after yellow fever vaccination. The study, taken as a whole, reports: When the response was secondary, it was weaker but reached its peak faster, day 5 versus 15.

MiXCR was run by TCRdb on the 5' RACE reads, yielding one entry per CDR3 protein. The sample consists of approximately 160,000 distinct CDR3 sequences, approximately 10% of them appearing once. Germline V gives CDR1 SGHNT, CDR2 YYREEE (reference sequence). Trimming cost V 5 bases and J 3 bases; bases outside gene matches: 5. The CDR3 runs to 13 residues. Comments on this clonotype: Antigen unknown.

The TCR was taken from a man between 18 and 35 years old who received the YFV17D yellow fever vaccine. The chain joins TRBV5-4 to TRBJ2-7; the match to TRBD1 covers 7 bases. The sample consisted of CD8+ T cells sorted from PBMCs, taken 45 days after the yellow fever booster vaccination. CDR3 amino acids: CASRSGTDYEQYF. The CDR3 DNA follows: TGTGCCAGCAGGTCAGGGACAGACTACGAGCAGTACTTC.